This T cell receptor beta chain emerged from a study of control samples from healthy donors and cancer patients. The V gene lost 3 bases and the J gene lost 1 base, with 7 bases spanning the gap. Looked up from germline, CDR1 is MNHEY and CDR2 is SVGAGI. The CDR3 spans 14 residues. Clones were read by immunoSEQ multiplex PCR, and TCRdb kept only the in-frame ones, dropping some. This table has about 180,000 clones, more than 90% appearing once. This TCR was recovered from a man aged 25 to 40 in good health. This chain uses TRBV6-5 with TRBJ2-1; D unclear. Sequences were obtained from blood. The CDR3 DNA sequence: TGTGCCAGCAGTTATCTGGGGTCCTACAATGAGCAGTTCTTC. This codes for CASSYLGSYNEQFF.